This is a list of T cell receptor beta chains from one sample in a study of OX40 agonist ivuxolimab in advanced cancers. Clones were sequenced by immunoSEQ multiplex PCR, and TCRdb holds only the in-frame ones, with some missing. This sample has roughly 60,000 clones, with more than 75% found just once. Specimen: CD4+ or CD8+ T cells sorted from blood, collected in a trial of the OX40 agonist ivuxolimab. These receptors came from an adult with an advanced solid tumor such as melanoma, head and neck, liver or kidney cancer. Both conserved end residues are part of each CDR3. D genes are given only for firm matches. Clone size, where shown, is once, few, many, or a class for clones that have expanded.

d_call j_call v_call clone_size cdr3_nt cdr3_aa
NA TRBJ2-7 TRBV19 NA TGTGCCAGTAGTTCGGGGACCTCCTCCTACGAGCAGTACTTC CASSSGTSSYEQYF
TRBD1 TRBJ1-6 TRBV6-1 NA TGTGCCAGCAGTGAAAGGGACAGGGGTCCACCCCTCCACTTT CASSERDRGPPLHF
NA TRBJ1-5 TRBV6-5 NA TGTGCCAGCAGTTACCCGGGGGCAGGCCAGCCCCAGCATTTT CASSYPGAGQPQHF
NA TRBJ2-6 TRBV19 NA TGTGCCAGTAGTATAAGAGCCAGCTCTGGGGCCAACGTCCTGACTTTC CASSIRASSGANVLTF
NA TRBJ1-1 TRBV7-8 NA TGTGCCAGCAGCTTAGATAGCGCAGGAACTGAAGCTTTCTTT CASSLDSAGTEAFF
TRBD1 TRBJ1-1 TRBV28 NA TGTGCCAGCAGTGTCTCAGGGGGTGCTTATGAAGCTTTCTTT CASSVSGGAYEAFF
NA TRBJ1-3 TRBV7-2 NA TGTGCCAGCAGCTTAGCCCACTCTGGAAACACCATATATTTT CASSLAHSGNTIYF
TRBD2 TRBJ2-3 TRBV5-1 once TGCGCCAGCAGGGGAGCGGGGGGCCGAGATACGCAGTATTTT CASRGAGGRDTQYF
NA TRBJ2-7 TRBV4-2 NA TGTGCCAGCAGCCAAGATATCAGGGGTGGAGAGCAGTACTTC CASSQDIRGGEQYF
NA TRBJ2-7 TRBV4-1 NA TGCGCCAGCAGCCAACCCGTCCGGTGGGGGGTCTCCTACGAGCAGTACTTC CASSQPVRWGVSYEQYF
TRBD2 TRBJ2-3 TRBV19 NA TGTGCCAGTAGAGCCCCCGGACTAGCGGGGGGTGATACGCAGTATTTT CASRAPGLAGGDTQYF
NA TRBJ2-5 TRBV14 NA TGTGCCAGCAGCCGACCCCGAATGCCCCAGGGAGAGACCCAGTACTTC CASSRPRMPQGETQYF
NA TRBJ2-3 TRBV7-8 NA TGTGCCAGCACCCGGGGGACACGCACAGATACGCAGTATTTT CASTRGTRTDTQYF
TRBD1 TRBJ2-5 TRBV19 NA TGTGCCAGTAGTAGGGCAACCGGGACAGGCCAAGAGACCCAGTACTTC CASSRATGTGQETQYF
NA TRBJ1-6 TRBV6-5 NA TGTGCCAGCCGTTGGGGAAGACAGGAGGGGTCACCCCTCCACTTT CASRWGRQEGSPLHF
TRBD1 TRBJ1-3 TRBV28 once TGTGCCAGCAGTCTAGATCGACAGGGGGCTAGAAACACCATATATTTT CASSLDRQGARNTIYF
NA TRBJ2-2 TRBV4-1 once TGCGCCAGCAGCCAAATAAAAGGACCCGGGGAGCTGTTTTTT CASSQIKGPGELFF
NA TRBJ1-3 TRBV6-5 once TGTGCCAGCACGGCCTCTGGAAACACCATATATTTT CASTASGNTIYF
NA TRBJ2-7 TRBV6-1 NA TGTGCCAGCAGCTCTTTTGGCGGGATCAACAACGAGCAGTACTTC CASSSFGGINNEQYF
TRBD2 TRBJ2-3 TRBV7-9 NA TGTGCCAGCAGCTCTAGCGGGGGGGCGGATACGCAGTATTTT CASSSSGGADTQYF
TRBD1 TRBJ1-3 TRBV7-8 NA TGTGCCAGCAGCCGACCGGGACAGGGTAGTGGAAACACCATATATTTT CASSRPGQGSGNTIYF
NA TRBJ1-1 TRBV2 few TGTGCCAGCACGCGTCTGAACACTGAAGCTTTCTTT CASTRLNTEAFF
NA TRBJ2-3 TRBV4-2 NA TGTGCCAGCAGTCGTACACTAGGGGATCTGACAGATACGCAGTATTTT CASSRTLGDLTDTQYF
TRBD1 TRBJ1-1 TRBV5-4 once TGTGCCAGCAGCCCCCACCGCCCCCGGGACAGGGAGGTCCCTGAAGCTTTCTTT CASSPHRPRDREVPEAFF
NA TRBJ1-2 TRBV19 NA TGTGCCAGTAAACCCTCAGCTAACTATGGCTACACCTTC CASKPSANYGYTF
TRBD1 TRBJ1-2 TRBV18 once TGTGCCAGCTCACCAGGGACAGGGCTTAACTATGGCTACACCTTC CASSPGTGLNYGYTF
NA TRBJ2-7 TRBV28 NA TGTGCCAGCAGTCCCTCTGACAGGAGCTCCTACGAGCAGTACTTC CASSPSDRSSYEQYF
NA TRBJ1-1 TRBV30 NA TGTGCCTGGAGTAGAGGGGCCAAAGCTTTCTTT CAWSRGAKAFF
NA TRBJ1-5 TRBV7-2 NA TGTGCCAGCAGCTTAAGTGGGGGGTCGACGCCCCAGCATTTT CASSLSGGSTPQHF
TRBD1 TRBJ2-6 TRBV7-9 NA TGTGCCAGCAGCTTCGGAAGGGCAGGGGGCTCTGGGGCCAACGTCCTGACTTTC CASSFGRAGGSGANVLTF
TRBD1 TRBJ1-1 TRBV7-9 NA TGTGCCAGCAGCGCCGTAGGGACAGGACTGGGGTGTTTCTTT CASSAVGTGLGCFF
TRBD1 TRBJ2-7 TRBV10-2 NA TGCGCCAGCAGTGATACCGGGACAGGGTCTTACGAGCAGTACTTC CASSDTGTGSYEQYF
TRBD1 TRBJ2-7 TRBV28 NA TGTGCCAGCAGCGTGACAGGGGGGGACGAGCAGTACTTC CASSVTGGDEQYF
TRBD1 TRBJ2-1 TRBV4-1 few TGCGCCAGCAGCCAAAGGGGGGTAGGGGGACAGGGTGACAATGAGCAGTTCTTC CASSQRGVGGQGDNEQFF
TRBD1 TRBJ1-1 TRBV6-5 NA TGTGCCAGCAGTTATAAGGCAGGGGGGAACACTGAAGCTTTCTTT CASSYKAGGNTEAFF